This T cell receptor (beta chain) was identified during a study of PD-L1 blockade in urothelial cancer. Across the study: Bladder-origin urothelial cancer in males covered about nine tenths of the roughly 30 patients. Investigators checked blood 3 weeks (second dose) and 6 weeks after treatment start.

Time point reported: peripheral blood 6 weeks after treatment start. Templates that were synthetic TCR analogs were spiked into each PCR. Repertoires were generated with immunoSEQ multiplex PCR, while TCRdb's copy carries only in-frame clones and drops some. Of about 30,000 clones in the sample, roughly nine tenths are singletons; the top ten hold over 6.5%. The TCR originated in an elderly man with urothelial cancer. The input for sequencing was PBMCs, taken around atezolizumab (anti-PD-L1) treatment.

CDR3 sequence (DNA): TGTGCAAGTCGCTTAGGATTGGGACTAAGGACAGATACGCAGTATTTT. This codes for CASRLGLGLRTDTQYF. The V call is TRBV12-2, the J call TRBJ2-3; the D segment call TRBD2 is taken from the table without a DNA check. TRBV12-2 is assigned pseudogene status. This CDR3 has 16 residues.